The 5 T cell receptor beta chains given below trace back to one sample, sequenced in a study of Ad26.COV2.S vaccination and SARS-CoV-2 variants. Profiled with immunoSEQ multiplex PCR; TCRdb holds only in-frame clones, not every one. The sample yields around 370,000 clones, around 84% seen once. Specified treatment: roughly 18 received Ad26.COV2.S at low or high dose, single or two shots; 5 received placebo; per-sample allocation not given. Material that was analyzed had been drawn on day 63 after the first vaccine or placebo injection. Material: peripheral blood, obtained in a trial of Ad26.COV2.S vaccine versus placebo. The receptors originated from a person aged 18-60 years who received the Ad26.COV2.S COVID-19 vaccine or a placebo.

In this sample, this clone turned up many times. In DNA, the CDR3 is TGTGCCAGCAGTTACATACCCTACTATGGCTACACCTTC. Amino acids: CASSYIPYYGYTF. This sequence joins TRBV6-2 or TRBV6-3 and TRBJ1-2; D is unresolved. V was pared by 2 bases and J by 3 bases, with 7 bases between. Germline CDR1 and CDR2: MNHEY and SVGEGT. The CDR3 is 13 residues long.

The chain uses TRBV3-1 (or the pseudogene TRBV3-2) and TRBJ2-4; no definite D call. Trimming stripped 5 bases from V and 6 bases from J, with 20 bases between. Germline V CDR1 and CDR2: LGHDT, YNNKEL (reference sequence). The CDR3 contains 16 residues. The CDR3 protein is CASSSTLAPLRNIQYF. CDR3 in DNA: TGTGCCAGCAGCTCGACACTCGCCCCACTAAGAAACATTCAGTACTTC.

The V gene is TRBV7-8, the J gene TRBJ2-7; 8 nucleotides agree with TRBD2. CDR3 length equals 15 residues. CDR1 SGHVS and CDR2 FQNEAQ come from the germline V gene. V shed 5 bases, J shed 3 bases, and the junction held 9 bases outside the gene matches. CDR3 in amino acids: CASSPMERGFYEQYF. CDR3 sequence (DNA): TGTGCCAGCAGCCCAATGGAGCGGGGGTTCTACGAGCAGTACTTC.

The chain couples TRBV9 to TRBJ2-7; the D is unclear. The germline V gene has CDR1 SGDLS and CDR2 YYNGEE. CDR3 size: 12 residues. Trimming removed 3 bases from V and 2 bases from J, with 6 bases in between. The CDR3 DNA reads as TGTGCCAGCAGCGACCAGACCTACGAGCAGTACTTC. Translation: CASSDQTYEQYF.

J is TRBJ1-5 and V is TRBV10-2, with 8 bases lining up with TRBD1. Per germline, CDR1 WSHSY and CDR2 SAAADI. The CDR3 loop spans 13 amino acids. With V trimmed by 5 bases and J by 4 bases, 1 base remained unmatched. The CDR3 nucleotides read TGCGCCAGCAGTCAGGGGGCGAATCAGCCCCAGCATTTT. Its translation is CASSQGANQPQHF.